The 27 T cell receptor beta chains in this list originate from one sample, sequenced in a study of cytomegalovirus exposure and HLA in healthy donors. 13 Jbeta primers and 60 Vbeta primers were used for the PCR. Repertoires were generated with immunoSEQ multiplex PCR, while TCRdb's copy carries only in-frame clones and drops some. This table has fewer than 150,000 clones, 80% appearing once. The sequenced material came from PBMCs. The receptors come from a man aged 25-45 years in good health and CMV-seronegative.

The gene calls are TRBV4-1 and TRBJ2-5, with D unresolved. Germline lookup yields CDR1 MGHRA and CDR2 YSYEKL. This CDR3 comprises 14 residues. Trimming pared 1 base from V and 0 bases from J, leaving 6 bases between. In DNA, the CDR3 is TGCGCCAGCAGCCAAGGCCGGTACCAAGAGACCCAGTACTTC. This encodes CASSQGRYQETQYF.

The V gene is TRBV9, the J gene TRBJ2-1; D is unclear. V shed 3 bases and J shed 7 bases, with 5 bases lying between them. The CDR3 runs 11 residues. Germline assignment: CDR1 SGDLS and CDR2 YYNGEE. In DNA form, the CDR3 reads TGTGCCAGCAGCGAGCATAATGAGCAGTTCTTC. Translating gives CASSEHNEQFF.

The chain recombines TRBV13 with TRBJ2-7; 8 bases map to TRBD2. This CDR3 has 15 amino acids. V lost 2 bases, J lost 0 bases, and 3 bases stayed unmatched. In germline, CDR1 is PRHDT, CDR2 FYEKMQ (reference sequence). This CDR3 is CASSLTGRGSYEQYF. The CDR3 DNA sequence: TGTGCCAGCAGCTTAACCGGGAGGGGCTCCTACGAGCAGTACTTC.

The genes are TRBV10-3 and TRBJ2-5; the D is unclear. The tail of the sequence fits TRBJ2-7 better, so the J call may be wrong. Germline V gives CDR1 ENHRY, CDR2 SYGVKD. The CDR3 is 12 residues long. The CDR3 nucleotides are TGTGCCATCAGTGACAGATACTACGAGCAGTACTTC. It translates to CAISDRYYEQYF.

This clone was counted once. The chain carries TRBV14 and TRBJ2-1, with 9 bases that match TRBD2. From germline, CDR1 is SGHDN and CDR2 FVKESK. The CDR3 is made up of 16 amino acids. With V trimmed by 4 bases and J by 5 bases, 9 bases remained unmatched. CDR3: CASSRISGRLNNEQFF. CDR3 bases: TGTGCCAGCAGCCGTATAAGCGGGAGGTTGAACAATGAGCAGTTCTTC.

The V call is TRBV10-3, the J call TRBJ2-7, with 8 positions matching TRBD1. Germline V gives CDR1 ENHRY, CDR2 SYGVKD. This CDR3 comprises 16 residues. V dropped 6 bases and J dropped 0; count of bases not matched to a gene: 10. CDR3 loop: CAIRPQGQGHSYEQYF. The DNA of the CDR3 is TGTGCCATCAGGCCCCAAGGACAGGGCCACTCCTACGAGCAGTACTTC.

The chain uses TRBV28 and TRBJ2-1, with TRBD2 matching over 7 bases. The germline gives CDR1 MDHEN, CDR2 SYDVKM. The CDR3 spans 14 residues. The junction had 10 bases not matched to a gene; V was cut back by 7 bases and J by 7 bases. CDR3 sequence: CASTPGGGWNEQFF. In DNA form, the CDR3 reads TGTGCCAGCACCCCTGGGGGGGGGTGGAATGAGCAGTTCTTC.

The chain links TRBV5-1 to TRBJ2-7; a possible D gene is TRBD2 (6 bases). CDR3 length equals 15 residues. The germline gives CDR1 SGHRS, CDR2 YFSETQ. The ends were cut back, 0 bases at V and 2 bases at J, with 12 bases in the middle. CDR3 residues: CASSLVGEAPYEQYF. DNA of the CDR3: TGCGCCAGCAGCTTGGTGGGGGAGGCCCCCTACGAGCAGTACTTC.

The CDR3 sequence: CASSYTTGTTQFF. DNA of the CDR3: TGTGCCAGCAGTTACACCACCGGGACTACTCAGTTCTTC. This chain connects TRBV6-5 to TRBJ2-1, with 7 bases identical to TRBD2. In germline, CDR1 is MNHEY, CDR2 SVGAGI. V shed 2 bases, J shed 13 bases, and the junction held 8 bases outside the gene matches. The CDR3 length is 13 residues.

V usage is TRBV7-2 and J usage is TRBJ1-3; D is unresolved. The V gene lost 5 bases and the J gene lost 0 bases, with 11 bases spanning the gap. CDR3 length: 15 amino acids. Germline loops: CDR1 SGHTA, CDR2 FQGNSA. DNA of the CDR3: TGTGCCAGCAGCCCCCGACGGGACTCTGGAAACACCATATATTTT. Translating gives CASSPRRDSGNTIYF.

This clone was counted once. CDR3 bases: TGCGCCAGCAGCTTGGCGGAGACCCGGGAGCTGTTTTTT. It yields the protein CASSLAETRELFF. The chain links TRBV5-1 to TRBJ2-2, with D unclear. The CDR3 runs 13 residues. The germline gives CDR1 SGHRS, CDR2 YFSETQ. V lost 0 bases, J lost 9 bases, and 9 bases lay in between.

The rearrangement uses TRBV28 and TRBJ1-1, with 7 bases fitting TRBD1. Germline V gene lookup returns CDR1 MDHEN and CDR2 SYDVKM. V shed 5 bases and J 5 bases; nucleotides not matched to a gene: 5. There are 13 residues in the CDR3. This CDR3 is CASSTDRETEAFF. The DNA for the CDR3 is TGTGCCAGCAGTACAGACAGGGAGACTGAAGCTTTCTTT.

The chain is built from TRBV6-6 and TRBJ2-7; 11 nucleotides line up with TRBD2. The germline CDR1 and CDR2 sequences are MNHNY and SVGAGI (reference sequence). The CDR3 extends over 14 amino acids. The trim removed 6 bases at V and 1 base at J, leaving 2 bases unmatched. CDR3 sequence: CASRASGRSYEQYF. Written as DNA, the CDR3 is TGTGCCAGCAGGGCTAGCGGGAGGTCCTACGAGCAGTACTTC.

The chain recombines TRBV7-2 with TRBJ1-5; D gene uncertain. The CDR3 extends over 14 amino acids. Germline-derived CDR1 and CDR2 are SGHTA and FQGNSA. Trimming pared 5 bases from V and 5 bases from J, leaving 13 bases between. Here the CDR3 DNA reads TGTGCCAGCAGCCAGGCCCCACCCGATCAGCCCCAGCATTTT. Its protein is CASSQAPPDQPQHF.

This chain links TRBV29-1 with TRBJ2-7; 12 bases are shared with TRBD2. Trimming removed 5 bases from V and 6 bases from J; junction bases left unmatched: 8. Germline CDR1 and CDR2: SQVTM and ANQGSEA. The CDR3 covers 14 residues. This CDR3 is CSVKGLAGKTEQYF. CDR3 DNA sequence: TGCAGCGTTAAAGGACTAGCGGGAAAGACCGAGCAGTACTTC.

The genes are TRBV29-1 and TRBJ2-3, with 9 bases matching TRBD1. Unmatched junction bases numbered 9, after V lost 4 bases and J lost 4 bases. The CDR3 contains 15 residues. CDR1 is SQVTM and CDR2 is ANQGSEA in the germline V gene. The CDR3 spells CSVVWGDRDPDTQYF. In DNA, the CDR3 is TGCAGCGTTGTTTGGGGGGACAGGGACCCAGATACGCAGTATTTT.

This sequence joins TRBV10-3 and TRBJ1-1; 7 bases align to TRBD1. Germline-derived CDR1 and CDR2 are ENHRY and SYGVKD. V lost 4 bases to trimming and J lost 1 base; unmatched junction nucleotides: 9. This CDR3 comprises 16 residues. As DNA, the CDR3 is TGTGCCATCAGTGGGAGGAGGACAGGAACGAACACTGAAGCTTTCTTT. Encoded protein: CAISGRRTGTNTEAFF.

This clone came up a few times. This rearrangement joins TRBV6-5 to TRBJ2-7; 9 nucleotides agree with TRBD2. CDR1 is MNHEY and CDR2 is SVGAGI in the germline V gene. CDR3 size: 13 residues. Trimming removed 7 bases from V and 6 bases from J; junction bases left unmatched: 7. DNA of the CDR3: TGTGCCAGCAAGGGACTAGCAGCCTCCGAGCAGTACTTC. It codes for CASKGLAASEQYF.

CDR3 sequence (DNA): TGTGCCAGTACCTCTCGGGACTCTAAAACAACTAATGAAAAACTGTTTTTT. This sequence encodes CASTSRDSKTTNEKLFF. J is TRBJ1-4 and V is TRBV19; TRBD1 might be the D (5 bases). The CDR3 length is 17 residues. Germline CDR1 reads LNHDA; CDR2 reads SQIVND (reference sequence). V gave up 7 bases and J gave up 0 bases, with 18 bases separating them.

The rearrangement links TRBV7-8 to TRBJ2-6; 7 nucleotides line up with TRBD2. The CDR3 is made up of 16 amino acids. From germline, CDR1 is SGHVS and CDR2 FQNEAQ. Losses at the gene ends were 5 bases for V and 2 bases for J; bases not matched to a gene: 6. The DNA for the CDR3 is TGTGCCAGCAGCCAAGAGCGGGGTGCTGGGGCCAACGTCCTGACTTTC. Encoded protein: CASSQERGAGANVLTF.

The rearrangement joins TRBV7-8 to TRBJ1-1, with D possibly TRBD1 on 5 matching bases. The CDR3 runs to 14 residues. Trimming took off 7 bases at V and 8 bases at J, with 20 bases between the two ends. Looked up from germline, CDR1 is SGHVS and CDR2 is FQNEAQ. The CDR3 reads CASTPGRGRGEAFF. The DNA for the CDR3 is TGTGCCAGCACCCCCGGGAGAGGGCGGGGGGAAGCTTTCTTT.

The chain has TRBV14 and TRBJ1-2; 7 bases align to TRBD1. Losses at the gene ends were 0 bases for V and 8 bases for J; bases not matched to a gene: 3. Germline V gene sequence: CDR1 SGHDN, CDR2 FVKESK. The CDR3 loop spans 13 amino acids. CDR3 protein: CASSQDRGIGYTF. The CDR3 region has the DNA TGTGCCAGCAGCCAAGACAGGGGGATCGGCTACACCTTC.

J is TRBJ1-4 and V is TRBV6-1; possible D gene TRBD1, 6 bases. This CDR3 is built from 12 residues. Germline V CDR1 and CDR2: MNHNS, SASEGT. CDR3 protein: CALRRGGEKLFF. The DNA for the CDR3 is TGTGCACTCCGAAGGGGGGGGGAAAAACTGTTTTTT.

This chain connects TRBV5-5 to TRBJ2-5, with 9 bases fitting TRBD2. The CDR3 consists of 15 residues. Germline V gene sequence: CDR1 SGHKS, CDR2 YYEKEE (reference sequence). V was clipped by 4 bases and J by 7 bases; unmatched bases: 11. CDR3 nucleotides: TGTGCCAGCAGCCGCGTGACTAGCGGAGGGGGGACCCAGTACTTC. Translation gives CASSRVTSGGGTQYF. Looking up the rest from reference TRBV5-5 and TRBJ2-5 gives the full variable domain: DAGVTQSPTHLIKTRGQQVTLRCSPISGHKSVSWYQQVLGQGPQFIFQYYEKEERGRGNFPDRFSARQFPNYSSELNVNALLLGDSALYLCASSRVTSGGGTQYFGPGTRLLVL.

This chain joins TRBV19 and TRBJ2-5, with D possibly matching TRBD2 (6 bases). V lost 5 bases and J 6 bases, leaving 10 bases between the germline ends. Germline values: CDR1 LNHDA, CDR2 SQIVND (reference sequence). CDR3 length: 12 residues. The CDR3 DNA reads TGTGCCAGTAGTTCTGGGGGGAAGACCCAGTACTTC. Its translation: CASSSGGKTQYF.

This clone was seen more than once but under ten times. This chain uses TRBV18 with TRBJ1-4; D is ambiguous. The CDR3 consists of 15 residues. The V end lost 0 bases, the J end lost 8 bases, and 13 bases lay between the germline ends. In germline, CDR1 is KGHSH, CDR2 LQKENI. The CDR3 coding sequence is TGTGCCAGCTCACCACCGGCGTGGGCTCACGAAAAACTGTTTTTT. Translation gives CASSPPAWAHEKLFF.

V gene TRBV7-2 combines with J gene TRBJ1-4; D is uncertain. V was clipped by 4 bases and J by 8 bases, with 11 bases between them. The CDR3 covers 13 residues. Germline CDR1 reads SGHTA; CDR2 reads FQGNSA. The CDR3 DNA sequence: TGTGCCAGCAGCTGGAGGGTTGGCGAAAAACTGTTTTTT. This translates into CASSWRVGEKLFF.